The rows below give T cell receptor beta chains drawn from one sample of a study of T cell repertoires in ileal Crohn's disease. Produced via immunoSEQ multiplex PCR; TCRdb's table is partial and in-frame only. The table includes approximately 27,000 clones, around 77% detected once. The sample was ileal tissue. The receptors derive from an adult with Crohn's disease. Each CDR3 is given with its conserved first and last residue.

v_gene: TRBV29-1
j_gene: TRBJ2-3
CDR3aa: CSVFGGASADTQYF

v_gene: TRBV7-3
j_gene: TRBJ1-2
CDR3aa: CASSLTPDRGHGYTF

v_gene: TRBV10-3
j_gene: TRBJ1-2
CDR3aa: CAIRGQPYGYTF

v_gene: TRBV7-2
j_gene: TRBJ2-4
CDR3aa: CASSLGTRKNIQYF

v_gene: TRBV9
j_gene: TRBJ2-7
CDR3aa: CASSVGLATYEQYF

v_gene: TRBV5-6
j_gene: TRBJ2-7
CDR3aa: CASSLNRGFFYEQYF

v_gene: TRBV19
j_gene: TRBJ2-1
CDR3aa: CASNLVGGGSEQFF

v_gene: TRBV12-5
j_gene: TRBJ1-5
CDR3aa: CATQGSGYNQPQHF

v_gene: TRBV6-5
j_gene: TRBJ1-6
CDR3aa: CASSDLDSPLHF

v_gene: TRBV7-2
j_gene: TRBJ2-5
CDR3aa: CASSSYRGETQYF

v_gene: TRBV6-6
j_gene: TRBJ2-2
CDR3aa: CASKPTGFGELFF

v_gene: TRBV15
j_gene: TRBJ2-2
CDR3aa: CATSRDSPRLAGLTGELFF

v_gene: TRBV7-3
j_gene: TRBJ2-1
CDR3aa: CASSLLAGGGYNEQFF

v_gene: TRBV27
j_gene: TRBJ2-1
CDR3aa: CASSPLDSYNEQFF

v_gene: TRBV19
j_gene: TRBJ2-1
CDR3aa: CASRTRRNEQFF

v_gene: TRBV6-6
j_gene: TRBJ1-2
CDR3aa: CASRRTGQSYGYTF

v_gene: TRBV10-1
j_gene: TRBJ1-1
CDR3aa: CASSERTAHTEAFF

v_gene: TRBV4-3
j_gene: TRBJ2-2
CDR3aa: CASSQGGGTGNTGELFF

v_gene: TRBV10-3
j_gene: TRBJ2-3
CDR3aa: CAISSPDGSSTDTQYF

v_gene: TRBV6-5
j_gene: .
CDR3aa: CASSYALGQGSEQYF

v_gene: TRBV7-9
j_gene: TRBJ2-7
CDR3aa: CASSLPGNPYEQYF